This T cell receptor (beta chain) stems from a study of cytomegalovirus exposure and HLA in healthy donors. Study observations and caveats: A few chains linked to CMV were shown in vitro to be specific for CMV antigens.

CDR1 and CDR2 (germline): LNHDA, SQIVND (reference sequence). V was cut by 0 bases and J by 8 bases, with 14 bases left in between. This CDR3 region has 15 residues. The PCR employed 60 Vbeta primers together with 13 Jbeta primers. Clones were sequenced by immunoSEQ multiplex PCR, and TCRdb holds only the in-frame ones, with some missing. Of around 70,000 clones in the sample, roughly 76% were seen once. This clone was detected a few times. Its antigen remains unknown. The rearrangement uses TRBV19 and TRBJ2-1; D unresolved. The sample taken for sequencing was PBMCs. This receptor was taken from a male donor in good health and CMV-seropositive. The CDR3 loop is CASSIEIGGFDEQFF. The CDR3 coding sequence is TGTGCCAGTAGTATAGAGATCGGCGGATTCGATGAGCAGTTCTTC.